These 14 T cell receptor beta chains were all obtained from the same sample, sequenced in a study of identifying expanded T cells in peripheral blood. Profiling relied on immunoSEQ multiplex PCR, and the TCRdb table lists in-frame clones only, not all of them. The data hold about 86,000 clones, with roughly 84% observed a single time. Material: blood. The receptor set was obtained from a person between 18 and 75 years old in good health.

This chain uses TRBV5-1 with TRBJ2-7; 7 positions agree with TRBD1. The CDR3 totals 12 residues. The ends lost 4 bases at V and 4 bases at J; junction bases unmatched: 2. Looked up from germline, CDR1 is SGHRS and CDR2 is YFSETQ. For the CDR3, the DNA is TGCGCCAGCAGCCCACAGGGGTACGAGCAGTACTTC. This sequence encodes CASSPQGYEQYF.

The chain has TRBV4-3 and TRBJ1-1; D may be TRBD1 (6 bases). The CDR3 runs to 14 residues. V was shortened by 4 bases and J by 2 bases, with 11 bases between the two germline ends. Germline CDR1 is LGHNA and CDR2 is YSLEER. The CDR3 DNA is TGCGCCAGCAGCCCGGACAGTAGTAACACTGAAGCTTTCTTT. Encoded protein: CASSPDSSNTEAFF.

The chain couples TRBV30 to TRBJ1-1; 7 nucleotides line up with TRBD1. CDR1 and CDR2 from the germline V gene are GTSNPN and SVGIG (reference sequence). Losses at the gene ends were 4 bases for V and 10 bases for J; bases not matched to a gene: 6. The CDR3 consists of 11 residues. The CDR3 sequence is CAWTSGGAAFF. In DNA form, the CDR3 reads TGTGCCTGGACCTCAGGGGGAGCAGCTTTCTTT.

This clone was seen just once. The CDR3 sequence is CASRSQGVNGYTF. DNA for the CDR3: TGTGCCAGCAGATCACAGGGAGTTAATGGCTACACCTTC. This chain joins TRBV6-5 and TRBJ1-2, with D possibly TRBD1 on 6 matching bases. The ends were cut back, 6 bases at V and 6 bases at J, with 14 bases in the middle. This CDR3 contains 13 residues. The germline CDR1 and CDR2 sequences are MNHEY and SVGAGI.

This sequence joins TRBV7-2 and TRBJ1-1; D remains ambiguous. From germline, CDR1 is SGHTA and CDR2 FQGNSA. This CDR3 region has 11 residues. Trimming left V 5 bases short and J 7 bases short, with 8 bases between. The CDR3 spells CASSMEGEAFF. The CDR3 nucleotides read TGTGCCAGCAGCATGGAAGGTGAAGCTTTCTTT.

The chain links TRBV4-3 to TRBJ2-1, with D perhaps TRBD1 (6 bases). Trimming took off 0 bases at V and 6 bases at J, with 18 bases between the two ends. This CDR3 has 17 amino acids. The germline CDR1 and CDR2 sequences are LGHNA and YSLEER. This CDR3 is CASSQEMDSREGNEQFF. For the CDR3, the DNA is TGCGCCAGCAGCCAAGAAATGGACAGCCGAGAGGGCAATGAGCAGTTCTTC.

The CDR3, as DNA: TGTGCCAGCAGCTTTCCGGCCAGGGGGTACGAGCAGTACTTC. Protein product: CASSFPARGYEQYF. The V call is TRBV11-2, the J call TRBJ2-7; 7 bases line up with TRBD1. The CDR3 has 14 amino acids. The V gene's germline CDR1 is SGHAT and CDR2 FQNNGV. With V trimmed by 3 bases and J by 4 bases, 6 bases remained unmatched.

This chain connects TRBV29-1 to TRBJ1-3; no clear D. Trimming removed 4 bases at V and 1 base at J, with 11 bases between. Germline CDR1 is SQVTM and CDR2 is ANQGSEA. This CDR3 has 14 residues. The CDR3 sequence is CSVVSSGSGNTIYF. DNA for the CDR3: TGCAGCGTTGTCTCTTCAGGATCTGGAAACACCATATATTTT. Drawing the rest from reference TRBV29-1 and TRBJ1-3, the complete variable domain is SAVISQKPSRDICQRGTSLTIQCQVDSQVTMMFWYRQQPGQSLTLIATANQGSEATYESGFVIDKFPISRPNLTFSTLTVSNMSPEDSSIYLCSVVSSGSGNTIYFGEGSWLTVV.

J is TRBJ1-2 and V is TRBV4-3; the match to TRBD1 covers 8 bases. The CDR3 has 16 residues. The germline CDR1 and CDR2 sequences are LGHNA and YSLEER. V lost 0 bases and J lost 4; bases outside the gene matches: 7. The CDR3 is CASSQEHPRGPYGYTF. CDR3 nucleotides: TGCGCCAGCAGCCAAGAACACCCCAGGGGGCCCTATGGCTACACCTTC.

J is TRBJ1-2 and V is TRBV5-4; D is possibly TRBD1 (6 bases). Trimming took 2 bases from V and 8 from J, leaving 16 bases between them. CDR3 size: 14 residues. Germline CDR1 SGHNT, CDR2 YYREEE (reference sequence). CDR3 nucleotides: TGTGCCAGCAGCTTTAGTACTGGGACACCCGGCTACACCTTC. Its protein product is CASSFSTGTPGYTF. Using reference TRBV5-4 and TRBJ1-2 for the parts outside the CDR3, the full variable domain is ETGVTQSPTHLIKTRGQQVTLRCSSQSGHNTVSWYQQALGQGPQFIFQYYREEENGRGNFPPRFSGLQFPNYSSELNVNALELDDSALYLCASSFSTGTPGYTFGSGTRLTVV.

Concerning this clone itself: One junction end does not reproduce the germline sequence, and a read error may be involved. J is TRBJ2-7 and V is TRBV5-1, with D possibly matching TRBD2 (5 bases). CDR1 SGHRS and CDR2 YFSETQ come from the germline V gene. The CDR3 has 14 amino acids. The CDR3 here is CASSLGAAAYKQYF. CDR3 bases: TGCGCCAGCAGCTTGGGAGCGGCAGCCTACAAGCAGTACTTC.

V is TRBV19 and J is TRBJ1-5; D gene uncertain. This CDR3 is built from 13 residues. The germline gives CDR1 LNHDA, CDR2 SQIVND (reference sequence). V lost 0 bases and J lost 6, with 6 bases in between. This CDR3 reads CASSIDHGQPQHF. CDR3 nucleotide sequence: TGTGCCAGTAGTATAGATCATGGTCAGCCCCAGCATTTT. The complete variable domain, with remaining parts taken from reference TRBV19 and TRBJ1-5, reads DGGITQSPKYLFRKEGQNVTLSCEQNLNHDAMYWYRQDPGQGLRLIYYSQIVNDFQKGDIAEGYSVSREKKESFPLTVTSAQKNPTAFYLCASSIDHGQPQHFGDGTRLSIL.

This clone appeared a single time. V gene TRBV7-9 combines with J gene TRBJ2-7; D may correspond to TRBD1 or TRBD2 (5 bases each). V was cut by 1 base and J by 6 bases, with 13 bases left in between. Germline values: CDR1 SEHNR, CDR2 FQNEAQ (reference sequence). The length of the CDR3 is 14 residues. Here the CDR3 DNA reads TGTGCCAGCAGCTTAGACGGGACCACTGGCGAGCAGTACTTC. This encodes CASSLDGTTGEQYF.

The J gene is TRBJ1-3, the V gene TRBV5-1; maybe TRBD1 (5 bases). The CDR3 contains 14 residues. V was trimmed by 0 bases and J by 9 bases, leaving 13 bases between them. Per germline, CDR1 SGHRS and CDR2 YFSETQ. DNA for the CDR3: TGCGCCAGCAGCTTGGGACAGACCTCGTCCACCATATATTTT. Its protein product is CASSLGQTSSTIYF.